The clone carrying this TCR beta chain showed up just a few times. Individual cDNA molecules were tagged with unique molecular identifiers. MiXCR was run by TCRdb on the 5' RACE reads, yielding one entry per CDR3 protein. This table holds 68,000 or so distinct CDR3 sequences, over 10% found once. This specimen comes from a study of early T cells in non-severe SARS-CoV-2 infection. The sequence came from an adult who was a healthcare worker with PCR-confirmed SARS-CoV-2 infection or an uninfected control (not recorded which). Sequenced input: whole blood.

The CDR3 DNA follows: TGTGCCAGCAGACTTACAGGGTCCGGGACCCAGTACTTC. Its protein is CASRLTGSGTQYF. The chain links TRBV12-3 or TRBV12-4 to TRBJ2-5; possibly TRBD1 for D (6 bases). Trimming took 6 bases from V and 7 from J, leaving 15 bases between them. The CDR3 runs 13 residues.